The sequence of this T cell receptor (beta chain) was determined in a study of blood T cell repertoires in COVID-19. Study in general: PBMCs, B-cell-depleted T cells, or T cells were the source of the cDNA or gDNA that made up the material.

Germline CDR1 reads LNHDA; CDR2 reads SQIVND (reference sequence). J gave up 3 bases and V 3 bases, and 5 bases lay outside the gene matches. The CDR3 is 15 amino acids. Sequenced by immunoSEQ multiplex PCR; TCRdb stores in-frame clones only, minus some. The sample consists of 120,000 or so clones, roughly 90% of them appearing once. The clonotype comes from a woman older than 75 with acute or convalescent COVID-19. This chain uses TRBV19 with TRBJ2-1, with 7 nucleotides matching TRBD1. Sample: peripheral blood. CDR3 protein: CASSISDRVYNEQFF. CDR3 sequence (DNA): TGTGCCAGTAGTATTTCCGACAGGGTCTACAATGAGCAGTTCTTC. Full variable domain (missing parts from reference TRBV19 and TRBJ2-1): DGGITQSPKYLFRKEGQNVTLSCEQNLNHDAMYWYRQDPGQGLRLIYYSQIVNDFQKGDIAEGYSVSREKKESFPLTVTSAQKNPTAFYLCASSISDRVYNEQFFGPGTRLTVL.